Sequencing of this T cell receptor (beta chain) was carried out in a study of shared clonotypes between healthy human individuals. Germline values: CDR1 SEHNR, CDR2 FQNEAQ (reference sequence). The CDR3 contains 14 residues. V was cut by 1 base and J by 5 bases, with 11 bases left in between. The protocol was immunoSEQ multiplex PCR, while the TCRdb copy is restricted to in-frame clones and leaves out a portion. Among approximately 2,000,000 clones listed, 85% to 95% were seen once. Specimen: naive CD4+ T cells from PBMCs. Subset indicated: CD45RA+ positively selected. This receptor was identified in a man in his late teens or twenties in good health. Some clones in this sample may be carry-over from other donors' samples. The V and J genes are TRBV7-9 and TRBJ2-5; the D gene is possibly TRBD1 (5 bases). DNA for the CDR3: TGTGCCAGCAGCTTAGACCAGGGATCGGAGACCCAGTACTTC. It yields the protein CASSLDQGSETQYF.